Presented here are 5 T cell receptor beta chains from one specimen sequenced in a study of cytomegalovirus exposure and HLA in healthy donors. Amplification used 60 Vbeta primers and 13 Jbeta primers. Produced via immunoSEQ multiplex PCR; TCRdb's table is partial and in-frame only. The sample has under 90,000 clones; approximately 69% are singletons. Sequenced: PBMCs. The receptors derive from a man aged 40-49 years in good health and CMV-seropositive.

This sequence joins TRBV6-1 and TRBJ2-3; no firm D call. Trimming cost V 2 bases and J 1 base, with 4 bases left between them. The V gene's germline CDR1 is MNHNS and CDR2 SASEGT. The CDR3 extends over 13 amino acids. DNA for the CDR3: TGTGCCAGCAGTGAACAGGGCACAGATACGCAGTATTTT. Protein product: CASSEQGTDTQYF.

This clone was seen a single time. The chain employs TRBV28 and TRBJ1-1; D gene unclear. The CDR3 totals 12 residues. Per the germline V gene, CDR1 is MDHEN and CDR2 is SYDVKM. V lost 2 bases and J lost 7, with 8 bases in between. CDR3 protein: CASSLSQFEAFF. The CDR3 DNA reads TGTGCCAGCAGTTTAAGCCAATTTGAAGCTTTCTTT.

The chain is built from TRBV5-5 and TRBJ2-7; tentatively, D is TRBD1 (7 bases). Germline-derived CDR1 and CDR2 are SGHKS and YYEKEE (reference sequence). The germline V and J ends were trimmed by 0 bases and 6 bases, with 13 bases remaining between them. The length of the CDR3 is 14 residues. The CDR3 is CASSLGLQGGEQYF. Written as DNA, the CDR3 is TGTGCCAGCAGCTTGGGGCTCCAGGGGGGCGAGCAGTACTTC.

As regards this clone: Other DNA sequences in the same sample also yield this CDR3. V and J are TRBV7-9 and TRBJ2-7; D gene ambiguous. Germline V gene sequence: CDR1 SEHNR, CDR2 FQNEAQ (reference sequence). The CDR3 runs 12 residues. Trimming shortened V by 1 base and J by 4 bases, and 5 bases separated the two germline ends. The CDR3 DNA follows: TGTGCCAGCAGCTTAGTAGATTACGAGCAGTACTTC. This codes for CASSLVDYEQYF.

The chain combines TRBV28 with TRBJ2-7; 15 nucleotides agree with TRBD2. V lost 2 bases, J lost 7 bases, and 12 bases stayed unmatched. This CDR3 has 18 residues. Germline V gives CDR1 MDHEN, CDR2 SYDVKM. The CDR3 region has the DNA TGTGCCAGCAGTTTAGTGGGGCAGGGACTAGCGGGGGGCGGGGAGCAGTACTTC. It yields the protein CASSLVGQGLAGGGEQYF.